This is a list of T cell receptor beta chains from one sample in a study of shared clonotypes between healthy human individuals. The protocol was immunoSEQ multiplex PCR, while the TCRdb copy is restricted to in-frame clones and leaves out a portion. Of about 2.4 million clones listed, just over 90% are singletons. Sequencing was performed on naive CD4+ T cells sorted from blood. The receptor source for this set is a man between 18 and 35 years old in good health. The CDR3 runs from the conserved cysteine through the conserved F or W.

J: TRBJ2-3
V: TRBV28
CDR3: CASRPQGTTDTQYF

J: TRBJ2-4
V: TRBV7-2
CDR3: CASSLSRLAGGHIQYF

J: TRBJ1-2
V: TRBV30
CDR3: CAWNGAGDGYTF

J: TRBJ2-1
V: TRBV28
CDR3: CATLPGTAYNEQFF

J: TRBJ2-2
V: TRBV18
CDR3: CASSPSATGNTGELFF

J: TRBJ1-2
V: TRBV5-1
CDR3: CASSLGQEDGYTF

J: TRBJ2-3
V: TRBV7-9
CDR3: CASSLADRGLRADTQYF

J: TRBJ1-3
V: TRBV10-3
CDR3: CAISAQPGDTIYF

J: TRBJ2-2
V: TRBV20-1
CDR3: CSAKGTGELFF

J: TRBJ1-4
V: TRBV9
CDR3: CASSVTGMGEKLFF

J: TRBJ2-3
V: TRBV5-1
CDR3: CASGGLAGTDTQYF

J: TRBJ2-1
V: TRBV4-2
CDR3: CASSQDLIAGGRDEQFF

J: TRBJ2-7
V: TRBV5-1
CDR3: CASSPSKYEQYF

J: TRBJ1-4
V: TRBV10-3
CDR3: CAISEMKGGEKLFF

J: TRBJ2-2
V: TRBV7-2
CDR3: CASSLGGTSSPLTGELFF

J: TRBJ2-5
V: TRBV6-5
CDR3: CASSLHRQETQYF

J: TRBJ1-6
V: TRBV30
CDR3: CAWSRDLSDSPLHF

J: TRBJ1-1
V: TRBV5-1
CDR3: CASSFRTDRASEKAFF

J: TRBJ1-1
V: TRBV27
CDR3: CASSLSTKSPEAFF

J: TRBJ2-3
V: TRBV27
CDR3: CASTLRGTVPDTQYF

J: TRBJ2-3
V: TRBV25-1
CDR3: CASSDPGTGGTDTQYF

J: TRBJ2-5
V: TRBV7-2
CDR3: CASSLGALGTQYF

J: TRBJ2-1
V: TRBV7-9
CDR3: CASSSWEGLWAGDEQFF

J: TRBJ1-3
V: TRBV30
CDR3: CAWSVSGVGNTIYF

J: TRBJ1-2
V: TRBV28
CDR3: CASSLSTDRGVDGYTF

J: TRBJ2-5
V: TRBV9
CDR3: CASIPGGKETQYF

J: TRBJ2-7
V: TRBV7-9
CDR3: CASSLEVRAAISF

J: TRBJ2-2
V: TRBV19
CDR3: CASSLPGQGTGELFF

J: TRBJ2-3
V: TRBV19
CDR3: CASSIPSTDTQYF

J: TRBJ2-2
V: TRBV5-1
CDR3: CASSFIRTGDTGELFF

J: TRBJ2-3
V: TRBV10-3
CDR3: CAISDLGGADTQYF

J: TRBJ2-5
V: TRBV2
CDR3: CASRKREQETQYF

J: TRBJ2-3
V: TRBV10-3
CDR3: CAISGAGATDTQYF

J: TRBJ1-2
V: TRBV11-3
CDR3: CASSLDGYGYTF

J: TRBJ1-4
V: TRBV7-9
CDR3: CASSSGTGMIEKLFF

J: TRBJ1-3
V: TRBV11-2
CDR3: CASSFFSVLRDTIYF

J: TRBJ1-2
V: TRBV5-1
CDR3: CASSDASGTDGYTF

J: TRBJ2-5
V: TRBV5-1
CDR3: CASSLDIETQYF

J: TRBJ1-6
V: TRBV28
CDR3: CASSYQDRAGGSPLHF

J: TRBJ2-1
V: TRBV7-9
CDR3: CASSSGGPTINEQFF

J: TRBJ1-1
V: TRBV20-1
CDR3: CSAREVRQEDF